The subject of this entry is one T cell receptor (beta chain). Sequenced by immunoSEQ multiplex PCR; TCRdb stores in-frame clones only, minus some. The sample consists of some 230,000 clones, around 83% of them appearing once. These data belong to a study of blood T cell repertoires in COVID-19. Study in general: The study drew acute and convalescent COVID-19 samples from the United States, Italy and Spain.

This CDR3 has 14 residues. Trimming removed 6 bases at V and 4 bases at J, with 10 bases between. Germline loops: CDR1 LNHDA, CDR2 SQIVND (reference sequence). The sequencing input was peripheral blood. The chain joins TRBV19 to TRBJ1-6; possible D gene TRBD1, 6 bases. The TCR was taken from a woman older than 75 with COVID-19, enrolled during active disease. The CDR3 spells CASSPDRYNSPLHF. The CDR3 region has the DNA TGTGCCAGTAGCCCGGACAGATATAATTCACCCCTCCACTTT.